This T cell receptor (beta chain) was documented in a study of cytomegalovirus exposure and HLA in healthy donors. In the PCR, 60 Vbeta and 13 Jbeta primers were used. Assay used: immunoSEQ multiplex PCR; TCRdb lists only in-frame clones, some missing. The sample includes about 210,000 clones, almost 80% of them seen just once. CDR3 length equals 16 residues. V shed 3 bases, J shed 0 bases, and the junction held 4 bases outside the gene matches. CDR1 is PRHDT, CDR2 FYEKMQ, per germline (reference sequence). This chain uses TRBV13 with TRBJ1-5; 8 bases line up with TRBD1. The sequence was collected from a male donor in good health and CMV-seronegative. The source material was PBMCs. This CDR3 is CASSLGQVDSNQPQHF. The DNA of the CDR3 is TGTGCCAGCAGCTTGGGACAGGTTGATAGCAATCAGCCCCAGCATTTT.